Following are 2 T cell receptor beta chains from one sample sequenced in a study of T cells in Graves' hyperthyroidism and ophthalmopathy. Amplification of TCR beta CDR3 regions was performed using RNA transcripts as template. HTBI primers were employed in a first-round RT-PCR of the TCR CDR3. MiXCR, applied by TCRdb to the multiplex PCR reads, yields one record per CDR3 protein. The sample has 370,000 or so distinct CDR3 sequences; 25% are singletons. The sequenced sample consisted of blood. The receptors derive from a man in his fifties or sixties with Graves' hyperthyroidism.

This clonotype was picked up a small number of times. CDR3 loop: CASSPRDLNEQFF. The CDR3, as DNA: TGTGCCAGCAGCCCCCGAGATCTTAATGAGCAGTTCTTC. This sequence joins TRBV7-8 and TRBJ2-1; D is uncertain. There are 13 residues in the CDR3. Germline assignment: CDR1 SGHVS and CDR2 FQNEAQ. The V and J ends lost 5 bases and 7 bases respectively, with 12 bases between them.

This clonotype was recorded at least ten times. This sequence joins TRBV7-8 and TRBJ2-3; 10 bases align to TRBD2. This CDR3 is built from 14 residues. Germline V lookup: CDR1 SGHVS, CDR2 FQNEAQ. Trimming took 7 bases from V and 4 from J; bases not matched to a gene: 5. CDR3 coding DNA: TGTGCCAGCAAAGGCCTAGCGGGAGCAGATACGCAGTATTTT. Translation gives CASKGLAGADTQYF.